This TCR beta chain was profiled in a study of shared clonotypes between healthy human individuals. The study's findings and limits: A few donors shared around 5.2% of their naive CD4 clonotypes. Sample collection involved blood only; tissue repertoires are likely different. It was the non-shared clonotypes that had lower generation probabilities than clonotypes shared by all four donors.

Memory CD4+ cells were the fraction left after CD45RA+ naive selection. Profiling relied on immunoSEQ multiplex PCR, and the TCRdb table lists in-frame clones only, not all of them. This table has approximately 1.4 million clones, approximately 98% appearing once. Trimming pared 1 base from V and 0 bases from J, leaving 15 bases between. The V gene's germline CDR1 is KGHSH and CDR2 LQKENI. The CDR3 contains 18 residues. Points on this clone: Its antigen is not known.

The material sequenced was naive CD4+ T cells sorted from blood. Subset described: CD45RA+ positively selected. The rearrangement uses TRBV18 and TRBJ1-4, with a weak D call TRBD1 (5 bases). The TCR comes from a man aged 25 to 40 in good health. The CDR3 loop is CASSPLGQGGATNEKLFF. DNA for the CDR3: TGTGCCAGCTCACCACTAGGGCAGGGTGGTGCAACTAATGAAAAACTGTTTTTT. Supplemented by reference TRBV18 and TRBJ1-4, the full variable domain reads NAGVMQNPRHLVRRRGQEARLRCSPMKGHSHVYWYRQLPEEGLKFMVYLQKENIIDESGMPKERFSAEFPKEGPSILRIQQVVRGDSAAYFCASSPLGQGGATNEKLFFGSGTQLSVL.